This record concerns one TCR beta chain sequence. No cognate antigen has been identified for it. No base quality information exists; no much larger clone differs at one position. This record belongs to a study of blood T cell repertoires in COVID-19 (dated by TCRdb to 2020 to 2022). About the investigation overall: Samples from collaborators originated in the United States, Italy and Spain and spanned both the acute and convalescent phases of COVID-19. The prospective study material was composed of cDNA or gDNA derived from T cells, B-cell-depleted T cells, or PBMCs. The dataset comprised deeply sampled blood TCRbeta repertoires from subjects exposed to, actively infected with, or recovered from COVID-19. A freely available public database, intended as a resource for researchers studying the immune response to SARS-CoV-2, is where the repertoires were released. The samples were drawn from the first 160 participants of the ongoing ImmuneRACE study and from 1,254 subjects provided by 6 global collaborators. Sample metadata almost always included a de-identified subject ID, COVID-19 status, age in years and sex. Where HLA class I and class II types were available, the types were taken from metadata supplied by the sample provider, not from assay-based typing.

In the prospective study, participants were about 18 to 100 years old, resided in about 25 geographic areas of the United States, and were enrolled through a virtual design. In the prospective study, cohorts were assigned on the basis of participant-reported clinical history obtained from a screening survey and a study questionnaire. ImmuneRACE Cohort 3 recovered participants were defined by two consecutive negative NP/OP PCR tests, healthcare professional clearance, or symptom resolution. Each participant in the prospective study had whole blood, serum and a nasopharyngeal or oropharyngeal swab collected by mobile phlebotomists. Additional blood draws and questionnaires over an approximately two-month period could optionally be provided by prospective study participants. Before DNA extraction, blood samples from the prospective study were shipped at room temperature or frozen. TCRbeta CDR3 regions were amplified from genomic DNA by means of the immunoSEQ Assay, a bias-controlled multiplex PCR. In the original analysis: Nucleated cell counts per sample were estimated from amplification of reference gene primers within the assay. To quantify the absolute abundance of each unique TCRbeta CDR3 rearrangement, sequence reads were collapsed and filtered. For each sample, productive Simpson clonality was calculated as the square root of Simpson's diversity index across productive rearrangements. Drawn from immuneACCESS, this table holds only the in-frame rearrangements with V and J called that TCRdb kept. Clones are partly lost; checked studies trace under half to an unresolved V gene and leave the rest unexplained. V, J and clone size derive from that table, while D and trimming were established from the DNA sequence. The sample table lists about 280,000 clones, 89% of them with a count of one. 1.9% of the sample is held by the ten biggest clonotypes.

What the research found in general, with its limitations: How much clinical and demographic metadata was included differed by source and by participant, and the metadata was provided uncurated.

Sequenced input: PBMCs or T cells enriched from blood (not recorded which). This clonotype was sampled from a woman in her fifties or sixties who had recovered from COVID-19.

Here is the DNA: TGTGCCAGTAGGGGGACAGGGGGACAGCCCCAGCATTTT. The resulting protein is CASRGTGGQPQHF. This receptor chain uses TRBV19 and TRBJ1-5; TRBD1 matches 11 bases in the middle. Taken from the germline V gene (reference sequence), the CDR1 and CDR2 loops are LNHDA and SQIVND. The germline V and J ends show losses of 6 bases and 7 bases respectively, and no gene match explains 2 bases of the junction. The CDR3 covers 13 residues, taking in both the cysteine and the phenylalanine. Solely the CDR3 DNA is kept, with 39 bases framed from the first base.